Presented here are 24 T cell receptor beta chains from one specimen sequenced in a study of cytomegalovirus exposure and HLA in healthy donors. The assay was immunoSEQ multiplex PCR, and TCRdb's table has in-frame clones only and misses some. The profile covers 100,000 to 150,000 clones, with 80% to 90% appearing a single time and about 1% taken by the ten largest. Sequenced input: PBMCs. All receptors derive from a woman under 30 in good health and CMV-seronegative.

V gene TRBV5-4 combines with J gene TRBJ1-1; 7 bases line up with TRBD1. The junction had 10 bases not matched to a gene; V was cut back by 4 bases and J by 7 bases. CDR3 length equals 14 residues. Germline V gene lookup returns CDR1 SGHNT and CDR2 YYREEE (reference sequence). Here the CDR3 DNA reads TGTGCCAGCAGCACGGAGACAGGGCGGCTTGAAGCTTTCTTT. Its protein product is CASSTETGRLEAFF. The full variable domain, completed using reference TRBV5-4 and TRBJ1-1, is ETGVTQSPTHLIKTRGQQVTLRCSSQSGHNTVSWYQQALGQGPQFIFQYYREEENGRGNFPPRFSGLQFPNYSSELNVNALELDDSALYLCASSTETGRLEAFFGQGTRLTVV.

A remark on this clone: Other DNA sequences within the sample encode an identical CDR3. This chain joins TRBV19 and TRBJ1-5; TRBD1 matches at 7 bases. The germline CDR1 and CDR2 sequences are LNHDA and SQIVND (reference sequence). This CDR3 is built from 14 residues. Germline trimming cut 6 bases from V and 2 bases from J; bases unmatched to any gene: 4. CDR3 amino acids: CASSPTGGNQPQHF. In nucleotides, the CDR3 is TGTGCCAGTAGCCCAACAGGGGGCAATCAGCCCCAGCATTTT.

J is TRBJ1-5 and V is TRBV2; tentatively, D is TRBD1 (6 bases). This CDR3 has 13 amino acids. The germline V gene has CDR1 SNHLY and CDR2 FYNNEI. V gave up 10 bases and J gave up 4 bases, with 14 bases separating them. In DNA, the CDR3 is TGTGCCAAGGGAGGGACAATTAATCAGCCCCAGCATTTT. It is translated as CAKGGTINQPQHF.

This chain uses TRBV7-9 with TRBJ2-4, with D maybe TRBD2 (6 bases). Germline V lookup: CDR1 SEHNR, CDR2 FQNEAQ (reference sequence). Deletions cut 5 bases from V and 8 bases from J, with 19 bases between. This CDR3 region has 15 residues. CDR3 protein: CASSPQVGGIYIQYF. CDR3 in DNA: TGTGCCAGCAGCCCCCAAGTTGGCGGGATTTACATTCAGTACTTC. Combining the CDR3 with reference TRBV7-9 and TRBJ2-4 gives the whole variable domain DTGVSQNPRHKITKRGQNVTFRCDPISEHNRLYWYRQTLGQGPEFLTYFQNEAQLEKSRLLSDRFSAERPKGSFSTLEIQRTEQGDSAMYLCASSPQVGGIYIQYFGAGTRLSVL.

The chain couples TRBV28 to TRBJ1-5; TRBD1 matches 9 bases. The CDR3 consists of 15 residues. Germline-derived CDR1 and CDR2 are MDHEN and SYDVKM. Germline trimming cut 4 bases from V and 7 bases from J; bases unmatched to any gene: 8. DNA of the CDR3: TGTGCCAGCAGTTCCCGAGGACAGGGGTTCCAGCCCCAGCATTTT. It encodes CASSSRGQGFQPQHF.

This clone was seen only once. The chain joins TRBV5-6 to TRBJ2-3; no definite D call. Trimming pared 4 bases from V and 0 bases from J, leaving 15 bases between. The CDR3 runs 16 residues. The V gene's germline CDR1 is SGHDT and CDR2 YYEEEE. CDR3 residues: CASSARLTPSTDTQYF. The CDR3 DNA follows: TGTGCCAGCAGCGCGCGTCTAACCCCTAGCACAGATACGCAGTATTTT.

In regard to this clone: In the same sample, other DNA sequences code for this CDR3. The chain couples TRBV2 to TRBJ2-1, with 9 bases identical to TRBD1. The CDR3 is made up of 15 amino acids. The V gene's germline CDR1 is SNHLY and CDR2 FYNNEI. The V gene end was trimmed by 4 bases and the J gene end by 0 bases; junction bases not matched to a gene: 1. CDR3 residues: CASSGQGGSYNEQFF. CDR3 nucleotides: TGTGCCAGCAGTGGACAGGGGGGCTCCTACAATGAGCAGTTCTTC.

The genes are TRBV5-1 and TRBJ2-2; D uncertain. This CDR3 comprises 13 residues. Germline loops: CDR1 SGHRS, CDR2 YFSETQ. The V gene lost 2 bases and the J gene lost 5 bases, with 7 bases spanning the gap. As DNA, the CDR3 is TGCGCCAGCAGCTTAGCACTGACCGGGGAGCTGTTTTTT. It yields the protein CASSLALTGELFF.

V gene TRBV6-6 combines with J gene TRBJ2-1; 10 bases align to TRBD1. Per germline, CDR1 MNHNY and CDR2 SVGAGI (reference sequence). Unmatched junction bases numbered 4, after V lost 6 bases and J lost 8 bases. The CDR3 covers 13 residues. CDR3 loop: CASRTGTGDEQFF. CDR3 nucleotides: TGTGCCAGCAGGACCGGGACAGGGGATGAGCAGTTCTTC.

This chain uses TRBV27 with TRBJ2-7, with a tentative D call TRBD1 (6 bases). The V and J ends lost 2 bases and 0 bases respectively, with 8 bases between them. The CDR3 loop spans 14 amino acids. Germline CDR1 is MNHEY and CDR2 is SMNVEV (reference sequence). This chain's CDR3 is CASSLRDTSYEQYF. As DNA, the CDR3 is TGTGCCAGCAGTTTACGGGACACCTCCTACGAGCAGTACTTC.

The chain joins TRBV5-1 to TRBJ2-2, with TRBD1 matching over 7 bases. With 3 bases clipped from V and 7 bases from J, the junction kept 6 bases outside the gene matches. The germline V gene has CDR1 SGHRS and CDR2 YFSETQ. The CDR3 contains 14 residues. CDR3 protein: CASSSGDSVGELFF. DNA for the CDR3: TGCGCCAGCAGCTCCGGGGACAGCGTCGGGGAGCTGTTTTTT.

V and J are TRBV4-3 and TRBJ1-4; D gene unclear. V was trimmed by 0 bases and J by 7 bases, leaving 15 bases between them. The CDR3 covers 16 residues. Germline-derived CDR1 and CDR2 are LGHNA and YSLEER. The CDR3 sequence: CASSQDRVENIEKLFF. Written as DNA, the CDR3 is TGCGCCAGCAGCCAAGATCGGGTGGAGAACATTGAAAAACTGTTTTTT.

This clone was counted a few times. The DNA of the CDR3 is TGTGCCAGCAGACCCAGGGCGACAGGGTGGAATAATTCACCCCTCCACTTT. Translating it yields CASRPRATGWNNSPLHF. V is TRBV2 and J is TRBJ1-6; 7 bases agree with TRBD1. CDR1 SNHLY and CDR2 FYNNEI come from the germline V gene. The CDR3 length is 17 residues. The junction had 13 bases not matched to a gene; V was cut back by 6 bases and J by 5 bases. The variable domain in full, completed from reference TRBV2 and TRBJ1-6, reads EPEVTQTPSHQVTQMGQEVILRCVPISNHLYFYWYRQILGQKVEFLVSFYNNEISEKSEIFDDQFSVERPDGSNFTLKIRSTKLEDSAMYFCASRPRATGWNNSPLHFGNGTRLTVT.

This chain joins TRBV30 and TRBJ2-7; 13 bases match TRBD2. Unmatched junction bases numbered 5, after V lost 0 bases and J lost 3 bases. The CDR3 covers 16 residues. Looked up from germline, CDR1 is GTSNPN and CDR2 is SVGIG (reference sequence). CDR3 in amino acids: CAWSVPGLAGRYEQYF. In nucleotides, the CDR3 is TGTGCCTGGAGTGTACCGGGACTAGCGGGACGCTACGAGCAGTACTTC. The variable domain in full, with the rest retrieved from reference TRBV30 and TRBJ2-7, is SQTIHQWPATLVQPVGSPLSLECTVEGTSNPNLYWYRQAAGRGLQLLFYSVGIGQISSEVPQNLSASRPQDRQFILSSKKLLLSDSGFYLCAWSVPGLAGRYEQYFGPGTRLTVT.

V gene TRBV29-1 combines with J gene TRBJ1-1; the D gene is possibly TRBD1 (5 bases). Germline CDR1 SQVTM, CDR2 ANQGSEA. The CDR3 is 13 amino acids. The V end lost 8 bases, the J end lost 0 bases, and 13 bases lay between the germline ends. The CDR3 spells CSPLRGMNTEAFF. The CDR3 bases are TGCAGCCCCCTTCGGGGGATGAACACTGAAGCTTTCTTT.

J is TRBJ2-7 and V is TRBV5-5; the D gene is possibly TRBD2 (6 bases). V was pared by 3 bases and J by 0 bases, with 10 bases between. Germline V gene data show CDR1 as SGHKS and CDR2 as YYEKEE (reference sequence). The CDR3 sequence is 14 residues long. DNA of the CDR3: TGTGCCAGCAGCTGGGAGGCTTTCTCCTACGAGCAGTACGTC. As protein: CASSWEAFSYEQYV.

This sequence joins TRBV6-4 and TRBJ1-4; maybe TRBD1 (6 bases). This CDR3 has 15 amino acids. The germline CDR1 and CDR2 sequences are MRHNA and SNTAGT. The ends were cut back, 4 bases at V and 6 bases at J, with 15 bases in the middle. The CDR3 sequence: CASSVSGARDEKLFF. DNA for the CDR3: TGTGCCAGCAGTGTCTCGGGGGCGCGGGATGAAAAACTGTTTTTT.

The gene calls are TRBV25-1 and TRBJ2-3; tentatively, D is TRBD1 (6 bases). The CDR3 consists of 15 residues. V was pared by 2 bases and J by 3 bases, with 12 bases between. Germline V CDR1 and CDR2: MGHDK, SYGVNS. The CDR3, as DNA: TGTGCCAGCAGTGAAGGTGGCAGGGGAACAGATACGCAGTATTTT. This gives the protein CASSEGGRGTDTQYF.

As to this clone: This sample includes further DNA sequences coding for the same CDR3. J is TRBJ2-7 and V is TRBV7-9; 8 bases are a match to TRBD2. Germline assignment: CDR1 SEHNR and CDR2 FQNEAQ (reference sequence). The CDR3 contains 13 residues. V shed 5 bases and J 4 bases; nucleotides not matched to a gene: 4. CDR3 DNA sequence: TGTGCCAGCAGCCCCGGGGGGGGTTACGAGCAGTACGTC. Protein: CASSPGGGYEQYV.

The CDR3 region has the DNA TGCAGCGTTGATGAGGGGGCGAGGGGCTACACCTTC. Amino acid sequence: CSVDEGARGYTF. This chain links TRBV29-1 with TRBJ1-2; 7 bases match TRBD1. V lost 3 bases and J lost 8; bases outside the gene matches: 6. Germline assignment: CDR1 SQVTM and CDR2 ANQGSEA. The CDR3 sequence is 12 residues long.

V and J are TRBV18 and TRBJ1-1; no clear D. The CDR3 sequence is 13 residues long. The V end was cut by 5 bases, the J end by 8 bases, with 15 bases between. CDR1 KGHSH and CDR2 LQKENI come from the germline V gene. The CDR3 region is CASSAREDDEAFF. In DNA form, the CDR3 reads TGTGCCAGCTCAGCCCGGGAAGACGACGAAGCTTTCTTT.

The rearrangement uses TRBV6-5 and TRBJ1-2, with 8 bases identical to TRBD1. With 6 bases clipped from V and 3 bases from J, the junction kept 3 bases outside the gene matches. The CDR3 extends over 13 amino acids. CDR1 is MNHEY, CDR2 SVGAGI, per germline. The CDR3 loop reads CASRSTGDYGYTF. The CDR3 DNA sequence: TGTGCCAGCAGGTCGACAGGGGACTATGGCTACACCTTC.

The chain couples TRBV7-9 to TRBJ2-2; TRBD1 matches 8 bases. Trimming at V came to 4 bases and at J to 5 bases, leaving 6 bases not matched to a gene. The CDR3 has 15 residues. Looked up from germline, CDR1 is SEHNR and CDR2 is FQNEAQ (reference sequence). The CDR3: CASSWTGSGTGELFF. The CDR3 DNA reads TGTGCCAGCAGCTGGACAGGGAGCGGGACCGGGGAGCTGTTTTTT.

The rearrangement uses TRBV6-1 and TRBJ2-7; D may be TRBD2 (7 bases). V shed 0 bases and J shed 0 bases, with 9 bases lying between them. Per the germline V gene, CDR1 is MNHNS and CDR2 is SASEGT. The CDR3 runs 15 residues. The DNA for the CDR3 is TGTGCCAGCAGTGAAGCCGGGGGGCGCTCCTACGAGCAGTACGTC. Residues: CASSEAGGRSYEQYV.